A single sample is the source of the 19 T cell receptor beta chains below, sequenced in a study of T cell repertoires in cytomegalovirus infection. From the reads, TCRdb called clonotypes with MiXCR, one entry per CDR3 protein. The table has some 300,000 distinct CDR3 sequences, roughly 9.3% seen once. What was sequenced was PBMCs. The source is a human donor in good health (CMV status not recorded). Some clones in this sample may be carry-over from other donors' samples.

This clonotype was counted many times. This chain links TRBV20-1 with TRBJ1-4; 7 bases fit TRBD1. V shed 2 bases and J 2 bases; nucleotides not matched to a gene: 5. This CDR3 is built from 15 residues. CDR1 is DFQATT and CDR2 is SNEGSKA in the germline V gene (reference sequence). The CDR3 DNA reads as TGCAGTGCTAGACGGGCAGGGGGGACTAATGAAAAACTGTTTTTT. It yields the protein CSARRAGGTNEKLFF.

The J gene is TRBJ1-1, the V gene TRBV5-1, with a possible D match to TRBD1 (5 bases). CDR3 length: 13 residues. Germline assignment: CDR1 SGHRS and CDR2 YFSETQ. The V end was cut by 3 bases, the J end by 6 bases, with 12 bases between. CDR3 sequence reads: CASSSAGDAEAFF. In DNA, the CDR3 is TGCGCCAGCAGCTCGGCGGGGGATGCTGAAGCTTTCTTT.

Remarks on this clonotype: A much larger clone sits a single nucleotide away, making a read error possible. The rearrangement uses TRBV6-6 and TRBJ2-1, with 9 positions matching TRBD2. This CDR3 spans 15 amino acids. CDR1 is MNHNY and CDR2 is SVGAGI in the germline V gene (reference sequence). The CDR3 DNA is TGTACCAGCCAAAGGGGCGGGGGGGCCTTGGTTGAGCAGTTCTTC. Translation: CTSQRGGGALVEQFF.

This clonotype was seen more than once but under ten times. V is TRBV29-1 and J is TRBJ1-2, with 7 bases identical to TRBD1. The trim removed 7 bases at V and 4 bases at J, leaving 3 bases unmatched. CDR1 and CDR2 (germline): SQVTM, ANQGSEA. This CDR3 is 11 amino acids long. The CDR3: CSDQGGYGYTF. As DNA, the CDR3 is TGCAGCGACCAGGGGGGCTATGGCTACACCTTC.

The rearrangement uses TRBV20-1 and TRBJ2-5; the match to TRBD2 covers 10 bases. CDR1 and CDR2 from the germline V gene are DFQATT and SNEGSKA (reference sequence). V trimming: 2 bases; J trimming: 0 bases; junction bases outside the gene matches: 12. The CDR3 is 18 residues long. CDR3 in DNA: TGCAGTGCTAGACCCTTGGCGGGGACTAGCGTCGACCAAGAGACCCAGTACTTC. This gives the protein CSARPLAGTSVDQETQYF.

Ten or more counts support this clonotype. The chain has TRBV11-3 and TRBJ1-1, with a weak D call TRBD1 (6 bases). Germline V gives CDR1 SGHNT, CDR2 YENEEA. Trimming pared 3 bases from V and 5 bases from J, leaving 10 bases between. This CDR3 is built from 13 residues. CDR3 DNA: TGTGCCAGCAGCTTCCGGGGGGCGACTGAAGCTTTCTTT. Translation gives CASSFRGATEAFF.

V gene TRBV13 combines with J gene TRBJ2-1; no firm D call. V lost 5 bases to trimming and J lost 8 bases, with 7 bases between them. Germline assignment: CDR1 PRHDT and CDR2 FYEKMQ (reference sequence). The CDR3 is made up of 11 amino acids. The CDR3 nucleotides read TGTGCCAGCAGCGGCGAGTATGAGCAGTTCTTC. Its translation: CASSGEYEQFF.

A few counts support this clonotype. CDR3 DNA sequence: TGTGCCAGCAGCTCGGCCTGGGGGGCCAAAAACATTCAGTACTTC. Translation gives CASSSAWGAKNIQYF. This chain joins TRBV28 and TRBJ2-4, with D perhaps TRBD1 or TRBD2 (5 bases each). Germline V lookup: CDR1 MDHEN, CDR2 SYDVKM. The V end was cut by 6 bases, the J end by 1 base, with 13 bases between. The CDR3 has 15 residues.

This clonotype was counted many times. The chain joins TRBV20-1 to TRBJ2-2, with D possibly called TRBD1 or TRBD2 (5 bases each). The CDR3 length is 17 residues. Trimming stripped 1 base from V and 1 base from J, with 16 bases between. Germline V gene lookup returns CDR1 DFQATT and CDR2 SNEGSKA (reference sequence). In DNA form, the CDR3 reads TGCAGTGCTAGAGTTCTGGTCGGGACGGGGAACACCGGGGAGCTGTTTTTT. Protein: CSARVLVGTGNTGELFF.

This clonotype was seen a few times. In nucleotides, the CDR3 is TGCGCCAGCAGCTCCCGGACCCGGCCTGAAGCTTTCTTT. It codes for CASSSRTRPEAFF. The rearrangement links TRBV5-1 to TRBJ1-1; D unresolved. The V gene lost 3 bases and the J gene lost 6 bases, with 12 bases spanning the gap. CDR3 length: 13 amino acids. The germline CDR1 and CDR2 sequences are SGHRS and YFSETQ.

This sequence joins TRBV5-1 and TRBJ2-7; tentative D call: TRBD2 (5 bases). This CDR3 has 15 amino acids. In germline, CDR1 is SGHRS, CDR2 YFSETQ. Deletions cut 4 bases from V and 0 bases from J, with 14 bases between. Here the CDR3 reads CASSPEDRSSYEQYF. DNA of the CDR3: TGCGCCAGCAGCCCGGAGGACCGATCCTCCTACGAGCAGTACTTC.

This clonotype appeared many times. This chain joins TRBV7-9 and TRBJ2-3, with D perhaps being TRBD1 or TRBD2 (6 bases each). Trimming shortened V by 8 bases and J by 0 bases, and 12 bases separated the two germline ends. Germline V gene sequence: CDR1 SEHNR, CDR2 FQNEAQ (reference sequence). The CDR3 covers 14 residues. The CDR3 protein is CASRGLTSTDTQYF. The CDR3 nucleotides are TGTGCCAGCCGGGGGCTAACGAGCACAGATACGCAGTATTTT.

This chain connects TRBV29-1 to TRBJ2-7; the D gene could be TRBD1 or TRBD2 (6 bases each). Germline CDR1 and CDR2: SQVTM and ANQGSEA. The V end was cut by 2 bases, the J end by 7 bases, with 15 bases between. The CDR3 totals 13 residues. The CDR3 sequence is CSVEWVRGGEQYV. In DNA form, the CDR3 reads TGCAGCGTTGAATGGGTCAGGGGAGGAGAGCAGTACGTC.

The table lists this clonotype with many counts. The rearrangement joins TRBV20-1 to TRBJ2-1; tentatively, D is TRBD2 (6 bases). Germline CDR1 DFQATT, CDR2 SNEGSKA (reference sequence). The CDR3 contains 14 residues. V was cut by 0 bases and J by 1 base, with 7 bases left in between. The CDR3 spells CSARERGSYNEQFF. CDR3 DNA sequence: TGCAGTGCTAGAGAACGGGGGTCCTACAATGAGCAGTTCTTC.

The sample holds many counts of this clonotype. The rearrangement uses TRBV28 and TRBJ2-7; 7 bases line up with TRBD1. The CDR3 totals 13 residues. V was clipped by 7 bases and J by 0 bases; unmatched bases: 3. In germline, CDR1 is MDHEN, CDR2 SYDVKM. The CDR3 spells CASTNRGSYEQYV. The CDR3 DNA reads TGTGCCAGCACTAACAGGGGCTCCTACGAGCAGTACGTC.

This clonotype appeared many times. The chain combines TRBV6-6 with TRBJ1-2; D call uncertain. This CDR3 is built from 14 residues. Trimming pared 0 bases from V and 3 bases from J, leaving 8 bases between. Germline lookup yields CDR1 MNHNY and CDR2 SVGAGI (reference sequence). The CDR3 DNA is TGTGCCAGCAGTTACTCGTCCAGATACTATGGCTACACCTTC. This translates into CASSYSSRYYGYTF.

The CDR3 here is CASSPIQVETQYF. For the CDR3, the DNA is TGTGCCAGCAGTCCGATACAGGTGGAGACCCAGTACTTC. V usage is TRBV6-2 or TRBV6-3 and J usage is TRBJ2-5; a weak D match, TRBD1 (5 bases). Germline V gene sequence: CDR1 MNHEY, CDR2 SVGEGT. V shed 5 bases and J shed 5 bases, with 12 bases lying between them. The CDR3 contains 13 residues.

This clonotype was observed many times. The chain joins TRBV29-1 to TRBJ2-3, with D tentatively TRBD1 (6 bases). Trimming shortened V by 1 base and J by 4 bases, and 15 bases separated the two germline ends. CDR3 length: 15 amino acids. Looked up from germline, CDR1 is SQVTM and CDR2 is ANQGSEA. CDR3 bases: TGCAGCGTTGAAGTCTGGGGGCCCGGGCCAGATACGCAGTATTTT. It yields the protein CSVEVWGPGPDTQYF.

The gene calls are TRBV27 and TRBJ2-4; 12 bases line up with TRBD1. V gave up 5 bases and J gave up 7 bases; unmatched junction bases: 6. The CDR3 extends over 15 amino acids. CDR1 is MNHEY, CDR2 SMNVEV, per germline (reference sequence). CDR3 in amino acids: CASSPGTGGGNIQYF. The CDR3 DNA follows: TGTGCCAGCAGTCCAGGGACAGGGGGCGGGAACATTCAGTACTTC.